This record concerns one T cell receptor (beta chain) sequence. Its antigen is unidentified. The record originates from a study of T cell responses to AZD1222 COVID-19 vaccine. Here immunoSEQ multiplex PCR was the method, and the copy in TCRdb shows in-frame clones only, minus some. This sample has 90,000 to 100,000 clones, with roughly 84% found just once. Germline V lookup: CDR1 MNHEY, CDR2 SVGAGI. CDR3 length equals 15 residues. The ends were cut back, 2 bases at V and 6 bases at J, with 16 bases in the middle. The study's findings and limits: Clonal diversity was possibly underestimated, and the donors were mostly white British, with more females. Reportedly, nearly half the spike-specific TCRs target unmutated variant regions.

This chain links TRBV6-5 with TRBJ1-2; D call uncertain. The source of this sequence is an adult who received the AZD1222 COVID-19 vaccine. Sequences were derived from peripheral blood, sampled 28 days after the second AZD1222 dose. The CDR3 bases are TGTGCCAGCAGTTACCCCTCGCGGGTCTTGGATGGCTACACCTTC. It encodes CASSYPSRVLDGYTF.